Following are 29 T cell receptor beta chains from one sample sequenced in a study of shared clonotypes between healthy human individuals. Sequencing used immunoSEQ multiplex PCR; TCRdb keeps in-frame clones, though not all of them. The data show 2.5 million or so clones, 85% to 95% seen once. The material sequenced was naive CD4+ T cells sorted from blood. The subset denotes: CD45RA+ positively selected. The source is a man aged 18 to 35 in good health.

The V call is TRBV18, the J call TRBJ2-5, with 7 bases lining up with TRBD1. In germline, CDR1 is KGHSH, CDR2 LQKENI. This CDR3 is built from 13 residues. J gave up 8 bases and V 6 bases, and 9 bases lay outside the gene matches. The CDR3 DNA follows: TGTGCCAGCTCGGACAGGCTCCCGCAAACCCAGTACTTC. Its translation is CASSDRLPQTQYF.

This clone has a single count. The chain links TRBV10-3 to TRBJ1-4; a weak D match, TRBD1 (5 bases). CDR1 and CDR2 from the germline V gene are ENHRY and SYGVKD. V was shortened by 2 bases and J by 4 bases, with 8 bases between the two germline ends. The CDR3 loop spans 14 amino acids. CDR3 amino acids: CAISEMGGNEKLFF. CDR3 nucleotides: TGTGCCATCAGTGAGATGGGGGGTAATGAAAAACTGTTTTTT.

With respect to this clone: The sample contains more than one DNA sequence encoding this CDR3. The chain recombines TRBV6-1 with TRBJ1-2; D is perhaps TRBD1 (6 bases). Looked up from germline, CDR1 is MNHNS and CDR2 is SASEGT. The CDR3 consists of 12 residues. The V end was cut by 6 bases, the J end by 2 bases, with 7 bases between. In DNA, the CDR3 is TGTGCCAGCAGCCAGGGGAACTATGGCTACACCTTC. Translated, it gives CASSQGNYGYTF.

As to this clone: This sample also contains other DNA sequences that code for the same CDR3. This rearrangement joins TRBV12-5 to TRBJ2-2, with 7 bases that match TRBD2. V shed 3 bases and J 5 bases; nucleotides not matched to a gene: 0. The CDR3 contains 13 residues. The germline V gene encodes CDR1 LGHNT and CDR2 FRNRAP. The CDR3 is CASGFGGTGELFF. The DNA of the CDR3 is TGTGCTAGTGGTTTCGGGGGGACCGGGGAGCTGTTTTTT.

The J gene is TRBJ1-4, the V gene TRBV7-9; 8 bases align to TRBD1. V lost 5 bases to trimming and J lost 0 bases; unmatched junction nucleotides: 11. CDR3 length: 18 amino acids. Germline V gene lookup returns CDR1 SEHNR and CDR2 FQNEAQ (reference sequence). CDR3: CASSDQDRAEATNEKLFF. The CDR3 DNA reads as TGTGCCAGCAGCGACCAGGACAGGGCCGAGGCAACTAATGAAAAACTGTTTTTT.

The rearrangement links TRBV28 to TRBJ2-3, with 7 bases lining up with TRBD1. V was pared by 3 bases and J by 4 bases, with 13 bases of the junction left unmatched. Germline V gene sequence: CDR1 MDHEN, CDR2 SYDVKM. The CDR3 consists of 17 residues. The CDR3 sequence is CASSFQGRAQGSDTQYF. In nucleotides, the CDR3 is TGTGCCAGCAGTTTTCAGGGGCGGGCACAGGGGTCAGATACGCAGTATTTT.

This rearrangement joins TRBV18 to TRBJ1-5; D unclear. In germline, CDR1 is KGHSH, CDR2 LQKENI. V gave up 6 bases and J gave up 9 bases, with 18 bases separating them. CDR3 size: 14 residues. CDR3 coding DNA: TGTGCCAGCTCGAACCAGCAGGCCACTCGGCCCCAGCATTTT. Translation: CASSNQQATRPQHF.

The CDR3: CASSEGTPTDTQYF. CDR3 sequence (DNA): TGCGCCAGCAGTGAGGGAACACCCACAGATACGCAGTATTTT. The genes are TRBV10-1 and TRBJ2-3; no clear D. Looked up from germline, CDR1 is WNHNN and CDR2 is SYGVQD (reference sequence). V was pared by 2 bases and J by 2 bases, with 8 bases between. The CDR3 spans 14 residues.

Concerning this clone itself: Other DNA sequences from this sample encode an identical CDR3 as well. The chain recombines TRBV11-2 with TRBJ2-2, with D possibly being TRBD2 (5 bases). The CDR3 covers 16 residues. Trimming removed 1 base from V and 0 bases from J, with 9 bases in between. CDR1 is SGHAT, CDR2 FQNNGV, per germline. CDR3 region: CASSLVSGANTGELFF. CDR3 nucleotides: TGTGCCAGCAGCTTAGTTTCCGGGGCGAACACCGGGGAGCTGTTTTTT.

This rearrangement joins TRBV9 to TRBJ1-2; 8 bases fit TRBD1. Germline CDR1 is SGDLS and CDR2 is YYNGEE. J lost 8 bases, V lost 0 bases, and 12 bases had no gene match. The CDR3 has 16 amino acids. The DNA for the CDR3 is TGTGCCAGCAGCGTAGCTTCCCCGGAACAGGGGGGCGGCTACACCTTC. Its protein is CASSVASPEQGGGYTF.

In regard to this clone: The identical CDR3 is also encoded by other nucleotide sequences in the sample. CDR3 residues: CASSFRTASTDTQYF. In DNA, the CDR3 is TGCGCCAGCAGCTTCCGGACAGCTAGCACAGATACGCAGTATTTT. This chain uses TRBV5-1 with TRBJ2-3, with D perhaps TRBD1 (6 bases). Germline-derived CDR1 and CDR2 are SGHRS and YFSETQ. The ends were cut back, 2 bases at V and 0 bases at J, with 10 bases in the middle. This CDR3 has 15 amino acids.

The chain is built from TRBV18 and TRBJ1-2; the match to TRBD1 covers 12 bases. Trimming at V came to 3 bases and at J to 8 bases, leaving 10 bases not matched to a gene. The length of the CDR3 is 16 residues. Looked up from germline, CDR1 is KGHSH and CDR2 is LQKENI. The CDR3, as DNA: TGTGCCAGCTCACCCCTAACGGGACAGGGGGCCGGCGGCTACACCTTC. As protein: CASSPLTGQGAGGYTF.

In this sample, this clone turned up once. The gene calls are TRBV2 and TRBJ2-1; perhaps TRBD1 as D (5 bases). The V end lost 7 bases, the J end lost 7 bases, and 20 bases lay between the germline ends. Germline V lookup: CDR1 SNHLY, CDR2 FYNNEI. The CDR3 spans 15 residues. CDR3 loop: CASTLRGTDWNEQFF. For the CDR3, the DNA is TGTGCCAGCACCCTAAGGGGCACTGATTGGAATGAGCAGTTCTTC.

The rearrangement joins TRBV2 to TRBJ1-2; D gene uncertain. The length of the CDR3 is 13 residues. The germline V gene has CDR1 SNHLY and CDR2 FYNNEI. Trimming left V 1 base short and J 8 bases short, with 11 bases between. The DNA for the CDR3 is TGTGCCAGCAGTGAAGTCCGGGGATACGGCTACACCTTC. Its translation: CASSEVRGYGYTF.

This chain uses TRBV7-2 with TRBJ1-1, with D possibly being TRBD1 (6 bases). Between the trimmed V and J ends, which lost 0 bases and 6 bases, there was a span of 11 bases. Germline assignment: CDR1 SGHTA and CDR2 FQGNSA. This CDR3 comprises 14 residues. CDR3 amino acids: CASSLATGHAEAFF. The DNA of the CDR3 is TGTGCCAGCAGCTTAGCAACAGGGCACGCTGAAGCTTTCTTT.

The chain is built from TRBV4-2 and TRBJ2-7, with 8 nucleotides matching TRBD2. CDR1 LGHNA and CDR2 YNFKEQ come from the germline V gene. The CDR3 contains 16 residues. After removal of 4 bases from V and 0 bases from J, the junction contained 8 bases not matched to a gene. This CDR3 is CASSRDSGESSYEQYF. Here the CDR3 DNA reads TGTGCCAGCAGCCGAGATAGCGGGGAAAGCTCCTACGAGCAGTACTTC.

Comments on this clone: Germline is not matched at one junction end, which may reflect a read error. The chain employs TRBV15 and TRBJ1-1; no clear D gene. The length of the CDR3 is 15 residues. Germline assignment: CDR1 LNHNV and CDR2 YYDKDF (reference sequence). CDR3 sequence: CATSRDGFGNTEAFF. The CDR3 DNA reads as TGTGCCACCAGCCGAGACGGATTTGGGAACACTGAAGCTTTCTTT.

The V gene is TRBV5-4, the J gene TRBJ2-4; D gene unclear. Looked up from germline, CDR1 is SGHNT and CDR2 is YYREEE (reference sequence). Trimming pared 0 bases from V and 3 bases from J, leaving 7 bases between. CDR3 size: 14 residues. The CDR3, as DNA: TGTGCCAGCAGCTTGGAGTCAGGCAAAAACATTCAGTACTTC. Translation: CASSLESGKNIQYF.

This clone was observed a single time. CDR3 nucleotide sequence: TGCGCCAGCAGCCAAGCCTGGACTAGCGGACAAGAGACCCAGTACTTC. It translates to CASSQAWTSGQETQYF. The genes are TRBV4-3 and TRBJ2-5; 10 bases line up with TRBD2. V was clipped by 1 base and J by 2 bases; unmatched bases: 4. The CDR3 is made up of 16 amino acids. Per the germline V gene, CDR1 is LGHNA and CDR2 is YSLEER.

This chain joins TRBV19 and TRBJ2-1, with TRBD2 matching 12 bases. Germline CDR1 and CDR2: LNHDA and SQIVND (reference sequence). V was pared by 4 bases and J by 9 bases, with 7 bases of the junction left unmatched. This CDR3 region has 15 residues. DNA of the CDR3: TGTGCCAGTAGTACCCTAGCGGGGGGGCCGGTTGAGCAGTTCTTC. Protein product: CASSTLAGGPVEQFF. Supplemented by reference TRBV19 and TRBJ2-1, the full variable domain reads DGGITQSPKYLFRKEGQNVTLSCEQNLNHDAMYWYRQDPGQGLRLIYYSQIVNDFQKGDIAEGYSVSREKKESFPLTVTSAQKNPTAFYLCASSTLAGGPVEQFFGPGTRLTVL.

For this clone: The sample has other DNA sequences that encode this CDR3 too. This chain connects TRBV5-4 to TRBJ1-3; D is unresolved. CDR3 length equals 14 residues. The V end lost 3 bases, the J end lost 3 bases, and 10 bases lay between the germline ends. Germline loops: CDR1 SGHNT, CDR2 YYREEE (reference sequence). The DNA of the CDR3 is TGTGCCAGCAGCTCGACTGGGAGTGGAAACACCATATATTTT. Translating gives CASSSTGSGNTIYF.

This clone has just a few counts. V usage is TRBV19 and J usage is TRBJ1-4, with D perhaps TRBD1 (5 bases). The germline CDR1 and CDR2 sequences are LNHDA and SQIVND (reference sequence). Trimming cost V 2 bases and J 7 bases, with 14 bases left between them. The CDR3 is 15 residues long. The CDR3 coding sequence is TGTGCCAGTAGTATATCGCAGGGAAGGTTTGAAAAACTGTTTTTT. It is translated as CASSISQGRFEKLFF.

As DNA, the CDR3 is TGTGCCATCAGGCCGATGGACGGAAATTCACCCCTCCACTTT. It specifies CAIRPMDGNSPLHF. The rearrangement joins TRBV10-3 to TRBJ1-6; no firm D call. Looked up from germline, CDR1 is ENHRY and CDR2 is SYGVKD. The length of the CDR3 is 14 residues. Between the trimmed V and J ends, which lost 6 bases and 7 bases, there was a span of 13 bases.

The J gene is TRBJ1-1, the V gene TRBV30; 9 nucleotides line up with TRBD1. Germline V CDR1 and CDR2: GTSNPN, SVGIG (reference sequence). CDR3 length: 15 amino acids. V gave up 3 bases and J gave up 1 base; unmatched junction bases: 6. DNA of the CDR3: TGTGCCTGGAGGGTTGGGGGACAGGGGAACACTGAAGCTTTCTTT. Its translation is CAWRVGGQGNTEAFF.

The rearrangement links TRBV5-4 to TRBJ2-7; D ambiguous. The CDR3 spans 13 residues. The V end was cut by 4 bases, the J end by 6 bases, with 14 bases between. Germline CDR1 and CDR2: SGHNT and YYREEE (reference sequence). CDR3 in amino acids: CASSPQATGEQYF. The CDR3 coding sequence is TGTGCCAGCAGCCCCCAGGCGACTGGCGAGCAGTACTTC.

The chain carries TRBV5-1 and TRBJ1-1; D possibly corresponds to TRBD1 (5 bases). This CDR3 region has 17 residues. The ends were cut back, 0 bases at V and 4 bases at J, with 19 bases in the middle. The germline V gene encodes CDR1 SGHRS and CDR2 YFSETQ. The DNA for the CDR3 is TGCGCCAGCAGCTTGGCCAACGCAGGGAGGGAAACCACTGAAGCTTTCTTT. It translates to CASSLANAGRETTEAFF.

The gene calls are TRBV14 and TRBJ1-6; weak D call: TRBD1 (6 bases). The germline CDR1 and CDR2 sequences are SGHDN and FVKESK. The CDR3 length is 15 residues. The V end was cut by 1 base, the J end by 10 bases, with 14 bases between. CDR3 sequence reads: CASSQGEGGRSPLHF. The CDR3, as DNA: TGTGCCAGCAGCCAAGGGGAAGGGGGGAGATCACCCCTCCACTTT. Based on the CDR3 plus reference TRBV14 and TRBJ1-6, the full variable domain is EAGVTQFPSHSVIEKGQTVTLRCDPISGHDNLYWYRRVMGKEIKFLLHFVKESKQDESGMPNNRFLAERTGGTYSTLKVQPAELEDSGVYFCASSQGEGGRSPLHFGNGTRLTVT.

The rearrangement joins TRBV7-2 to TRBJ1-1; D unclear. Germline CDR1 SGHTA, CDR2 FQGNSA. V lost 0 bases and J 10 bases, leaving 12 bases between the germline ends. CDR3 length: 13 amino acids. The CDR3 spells CASSLARALGAFF. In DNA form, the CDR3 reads TGTGCCAGCAGCTTAGCGAGGGCGCTCGGAGCTTTCTTT.

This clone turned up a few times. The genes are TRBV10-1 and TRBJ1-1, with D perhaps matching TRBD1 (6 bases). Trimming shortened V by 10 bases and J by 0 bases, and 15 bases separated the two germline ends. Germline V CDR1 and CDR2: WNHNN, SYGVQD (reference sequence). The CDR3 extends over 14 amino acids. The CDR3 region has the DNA TGCGCCACCTGTGGGGGGCTCATGAACACTGAAGCTTTCTTT. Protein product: CATCGGLMNTEAFF.